The clone carrying this T cell receptor beta chain showed up just a few times. Its antigen is unknown. The data stem from a study of response to subunit inactivated influenza vaccine. Study-level points and caveats: Authors suggested each seasonal flu vaccination may recruit only limited numbers of new T cells.

MiXCR, applied by TCRdb to the RT-PCR reads, yields one record per CDR3 protein. The sample holds around 250,000 distinct CDR3 sequences, 12% seen once. With V trimmed by 7 bases and J by 1 base, 1 base remained unmatched. Germline V CDR1 and CDR2: SEHNR, FQNEAQ (reference sequence). The CDR3 runs 14 residues. The source is a man aged 45-60 years who received an inactivated influenza vaccine. Specimen: non-naive T cells sorted from PBMCs, collected roughly 2 weeks before vaccination. The chain links TRBV7-9 to TRBJ2-3, with 11 bases that match TRBD2. This CDR3 is CASKLAGGTDTQYF. The CDR3 DNA follows: TGTGCCAGCAAACTAGCGGGAGGCACAGATACGCAGTATTTT.